This TCR beta chain was captured in a study of siplizumab effects on memory and regulatory T cells. This table comes from immunoSEQ multiplex PCR, and its TCRdb copy is limited to in-frame clones, with some not included. Found here are roughly 110,000 clones, around 93% of them singletons; the top ten hold about 0.16%. The TCR comes from a human donor in good health. Sequenced material: non-Treg CD4+ T cells sorted from blood.

The CDR3 spells CASSPDVLSSYNSPLHF. The CDR3 DNA follows: TGCGCCAGCAGCCCGGACGTCTTAAGCTCCTATAATTCACCCCTCCACTTT. J is TRBJ1-6 and V is TRBV4-1; no definite D call. Germline V gives CDR1 MGHRA, CDR2 YSYEKL. The germline V and J ends were trimmed by 4 bases and 0 bases, with 13 bases remaining between them. This CDR3 region has 17 residues.